The 20 T cell receptor beta chains listed next were all sequenced from one sample in a study of blood T cell repertoires in COVID-19. Libraries were prepared by immunoSEQ multiplex PCR; TCRdb keeps only in-frame clonotypes and omits some of them. The sample holds about 50,000 clones, around 80% seen once. Sequencing used peripheral blood. These receptors originate from a man in his forties or fifties with acute or convalescent COVID-19.

The count of this clone is one. The chain has TRBV5-5 and TRBJ1-2; a possible D gene is TRBD1 (5 bases). The length of the CDR3 is 16 residues. Trimming removed 2 bases from V and 4 bases from J, with 18 bases in between. CDR1 and CDR2 from the germline V gene are SGHKS and YYEKEE (reference sequence). The CDR3 is CASSFLSGLEGYGYTF. The CDR3 bases are TGTGCCAGCAGCTTCCTTTCAGGGTTGGAGGGCTATGGCTACACCTTC.

In this sample, this clone is medium-sized. This rearrangement joins TRBV5-1 to TRBJ1-1, with D unclear. Germline CDR1 is SGHRS and CDR2 is YFSETQ. V lost 0 bases to trimming and J lost 1 base, with 13 bases between them. The CDR3 covers 16 residues. The CDR3 nucleotides are TGCGCCAGCAGCTTGGGTGCAGGTTCGCGGAACACTGAAGCTTTCTTT. Residues: CASSLGAGSRNTEAFF.

The chain couples TRBV6-5 to TRBJ2-5; perhaps TRBD1 as D (6 bases). CDR1 MNHEY and CDR2 SVGAGI come from the germline V gene. CDR3 length equals 11 residues. Between the trimmed V and J ends, which lost 8 bases and 7 bases, there was a span of 11 bases. CDR3 bases: TGTGCCAGCGGACAGTCGGCGACCCAGTACTTC. It is translated as CASGQSATQYF.

In this sample, this clone turned up a few times. CDR3: CASSSLREEQYF. Here the CDR3 DNA reads TGTGCCAGCAGTTCCCTACGAGAAGAGCAGTACTTC. The V and J genes are TRBV27 and TRBJ2-7; D remains ambiguous. Germline V gives CDR1 MNHEY, CDR2 SMNVEV (reference sequence). Trimming took 4 bases from V and 7 from J, leaving 11 bases between them. This CDR3 region has 12 residues.

This clone was counted only a few times. The V call is TRBV10-3, the J call TRBJ1-2, with D tentatively TRBD1 (6 bases). Germline loops: CDR1 ENHRY, CDR2 SYGVKD. Deletions cut 5 bases from V and 2 bases from J, with 15 bases between. CDR3 length: 15 amino acids. CDR3 sequence reads: CAISPNTGTNYGYTF. CDR3 nucleotide sequence: TGTGCCATCAGTCCAAACACAGGGACCAACTATGGCTACACCTTC.

The rearrangement joins TRBV5-6 to TRBJ2-3; 9 bases line up with TRBD1. Germline V gene lookup returns CDR1 SGHDT and CDR2 YYEEEE. There are 19 residues in the CDR3. Trimming took 5 bases from V and 1 from J; bases not matched to a gene: 17. The CDR3 sequence is CASSFFIPGQGKGTDTQYF. The CDR3 bases are TGTGCCAGCAGTTTTTTTATTCCGGGACAGGGAAAGGGCACAGATACGCAGTATTTT.

This clone has more than one count but fewer than ten. V is TRBV5-1 and J is TRBJ2-2, with TRBD1 matching 7 bases. The germline gives CDR1 SGHRS, CDR2 YFSETQ. The CDR3 loop spans 15 amino acids. V was pared by 3 bases and J by 7 bases, with 9 bases of the junction left unmatched. The CDR3 protein is CASSYKGGDGGELFF. DNA of the CDR3: TGCGCCAGCAGCTATAAAGGGGGCGATGGCGGGGAGCTGTTTTTT.

Only a few counts were recorded for this clone. This sequence joins TRBV6-2 or TRBV6-3 and TRBJ2-1; a possible D gene is TRBD2 (6 bases). Trimming shortened V by 5 bases and J by 10 bases, and 21 bases separated the two germline ends. Germline CDR1 reads MNHEY; CDR2 reads SVGEGT. The CDR3 is 15 residues long. The CDR3: CASSIPGTATGEQFF. For the CDR3, the DNA is TGTGCCAGCAGTATCCCCGGGACTGCGACGGGCGAGCAGTTCTTC.

The chain links TRBV2 to TRBJ2-7; 7 bases align to TRBD1. CDR3 length equals 14 residues. V lost 6 bases and J lost 3; bases outside the gene matches: 8. Germline CDR1 is SNHLY and CDR2 is FYNNEI. In nucleotides, the CDR3 is TGTGCCAGCAGCCGGGACAGAGGGATCTACGAGCAGTACTTC. This codes for CASSRDRGIYEQYF.

This clone was seen a few times. CDR3 bases: TGTGCCAGCAGCGTAGTTCCCTCAGGGGGGACTGGAAACACCATATATTTT. This gives the protein CASSVVPSGGTGNTIYF. This sequence joins TRBV9 and TRBJ1-3, with TRBD1 identical over 7 bases. The trim removed 0 bases at V and 2 bases at J, leaving 8 bases unmatched. CDR1 SGDLS and CDR2 YYNGEE come from the germline V gene. This CDR3 has 17 residues.

CDR3 sequence (DNA): TGTGCCAGCAGCCCGACAGGGATGGGTGGCTACACCTTC. It specifies CASSPTGMGGYTF. The gene calls are TRBV7-8 and TRBJ1-2, with 7 bases fitting TRBD1. This CDR3 region has 13 residues. J was trimmed by 7 bases and V by 5 bases; bases with no gene match: 7. The germline gives CDR1 SGHVS, CDR2 FQNEAQ.

The chain carries TRBV19 and TRBJ2-3; D uncertain. Germline V CDR1 and CDR2: LNHDA, SQIVND (reference sequence). V lost 2 bases and J lost 5, with 8 bases in between. The CDR3 loop spans 13 amino acids. Written as DNA, the CDR3 is TGTGCCAGTAGTATACAACGCGGAGATACGCAGTATTTT. This encodes CASSIQRGDTQYF.

The chain uses TRBV9 and TRBJ2-7; 8 positions match TRBD1. CDR3 length: 15 amino acids. Germline assignment: CDR1 SGDLS and CDR2 YYNGEE. The J segment lost 4 bases and the V segment lost 0 bases, leaving 6 bases of the junction unmatched. This chain's CDR3 is CASSVVETGGYEQYV. The CDR3 coding sequence is TGTGCCAGCAGCGTAGTAGAAACAGGGGGGTACGAGCAGTACGTC.

The gene calls are TRBV24-1 and TRBJ2-5; possible D gene TRBD2, 6 bases. This CDR3 spans 14 amino acids. Germline V gene data show CDR1 as KGHDR and CDR2 as SFDVKD. Trimming cost V 5 bases and J 1 base, with 10 bases left between them. The CDR3 here is CATSGPGLQETQYF. As DNA, the CDR3 is TGTGCCACCAGTGGACCGGGACTCCAAGAGACCCAGTACTTC.

The chain carries TRBV11-2 and TRBJ2-2; no clear D. The V gene lost 2 bases and the J gene lost 0 bases, with 13 bases spanning the gap. Germline CDR1 reads SGHAT; CDR2 reads FQNNGV. CDR3 length: 17 residues. CDR3 loop: CASSLRSREANTGELFF. In nucleotides, the CDR3 is TGTGCCAGCAGCTTACGCAGCCGCGAGGCGAACACCGGGGAGCTGTTTTTT.

The chain carries TRBV6-4 and TRBJ2-2; 9 bases line up with TRBD1. This CDR3 contains 15 residues. Germline CDR1 is MRHNA and CDR2 is SNTAGT. The trim removed 6 bases at V and 3 bases at J, leaving 5 bases unmatched. For the CDR3, the DNA is TGTGCCAGCAGGCAGGACAGGGGCGACACCGGGGAGCTGTTTTTT. The encoded protein is CASRQDRGDTGELFF.

The chain couples TRBV29-1 to TRBJ2-7; TRBD1 is a possible D gene (7 bases). The CDR3 totals 14 residues. The V gene's germline CDR1 is SQVTM and CDR2 ANQGSEA. V gave up 7 bases and J gave up 5 bases, with 21 bases separating them. CDR3 DNA: TGCAGCGCCATAACGACAGGGAGGATTGACGAGCAGTACTTC. Amino acids: CSAITTGRIDEQYF.

This sequence joins TRBV5-4 and TRBJ2-5, with D perhaps TRBD2 (5 bases). The ends were cut back, 0 bases at V and 5 bases at J, with 5 bases in the middle. The CDR3 covers 12 residues. Per germline, CDR1 SGHNT and CDR2 YYREEE (reference sequence). The chain's CDR3 is CASSLAGETQYF. CDR3 bases: TGTGCCAGCAGCTTGGCGGGGGAGACCCAGTACTTC.

J is TRBJ1-1 and V is TRBV2, with 8 nucleotides matching TRBD1. Unmatched junction bases numbered 13, after V lost 10 bases and J lost 6 bases. The V gene's germline CDR1 is SNHLY and CDR2 FYNNEI. The CDR3 has 14 residues. As DNA, the CDR3 is TGTGCCACCGGACAGGGCTGGACGATCGCTGAAGCTTTCTTT. Amino acid sequence: CATGQGWTIAEAFF.

V gene TRBV19 combines with J gene TRBJ1-2; D is undetermined. The CDR3 extends over 12 amino acids. V shed 7 bases and J shed 7 bases, with 13 bases lying between them. Germline CDR1 is LNHDA and CDR2 is SQIVND (reference sequence). In DNA, the CDR3 is TGTGCCAGTAATTCGGGCGGGTTTGGCTACACCTTC. It specifies CASNSGGFGYTF. The full variable domain, rest sourced from reference TRBV19 and TRBJ1-2, is DGGITQSPKYLFRKEGQNVTLSCEQNLNHDAMYWYRQDPGQGLRLIYYSQIVNDFQKGDIAEGYSVSREKKESFPLTVTSAQKNPTAFYLCASNSGGFGYTFGSGTRLTVV.